This T cell receptor (beta chain) was documented in a study of read filtering for tumor transcriptome and immune sequencing. Study overall: R-ISS stage counts were 8 for I, 15 to 20 for II, 7 for III. Whole-study results and caveats: Compared with RNA-seq, IR-seq gave much higher clonotype depth and reliability.

From 300 to 400 ng of RNA, a library with molecular barcoded alpha/delta and beta/gamma adaptors was made. TCRdb re-called the reads through MiXCR, storing one row per CDR3 protein. Here the sample spans 85,000 to 100,000 distinct CDR3 sequences, roughly a fifth being singletons. This clonotype was picked up many times. Its specificity is not known. Trimming cost V 0 bases and J 3 bases, with 11 bases left between them. The CDR3 contains 15 residues. CDR1 is MNHEY and CDR2 is SVGAGI in the germline V gene. At the time of active disease, bone marrow was collected from every patient. The sample taken for sequencing was a population of CD138-negative cells sorted from bone marrow. This TCR came from a donor over 35 with multiple myeloma. The V call is TRBV6-5, the J call TRBJ1-1; D might be TRBD1 (5 bases). CDR3 sequence reads: CASSYSSRGDTEAFF. The CDR3 nucleotides are TGTGCCAGCAGTTACTCGAGTAGAGGGGACACTGAAGCTTTCTTT.